These 16 T cell receptor beta chains originate from one sample sequenced in a study of cytomegalovirus exposure and HLA in healthy donors. The PCR made use of 60 Vbeta and 13 Jbeta primers. TCRdb keeps only in-frame clones here, not all; method: immunoSEQ multiplex PCR. The sample records fewer than 250,000 clones, about 81% being singletons. Source material: PBMCs. The receptors come from a man aged 18 to 35 in good health and CMV-seronegative.

The chain has TRBV2 and TRBJ1-5; no clear D gene. V was cut by 4 bases and J by 7 bases, with 17 bases left in between. This CDR3 region has 15 residues. CDR1 and CDR2 from the germline V gene are SNHLY and FYNNEI. CDR3 coding DNA: TGTGCCAGCAGTGGGTCGCGGGGATCCGGACAGCCCCAGCATTTT. Translating it yields CASSGSRGSGQPQHF.

The CDR3 is CASVTSGGTGELFF. CDR3 DNA sequence: TGTGCCAGCGTAACCTCAGGGGGGACCGGGGAGCTGTTTTTT. The V and J genes are TRBV27 and TRBJ2-2; TRBD1 might be the D (7 bases). The CDR3 sequence is 14 residues long. Germline V gives CDR1 MNHEY, CDR2 SMNVEV (reference sequence). V lost 8 bases and J lost 5, with 15 bases in between.

J is TRBJ1-4 and V is TRBV2, with a possible D match to TRBD1 (5 bases). V was cut by 3 bases and J by 3 bases, with 11 bases left in between. The CDR3 has 15 amino acids. Looked up from germline, CDR1 is SNHLY and CDR2 is FYNNEI. CDR3 loop: CASSDPTGPNEKLFF. CDR3 coding DNA: TGTGCCAGCAGTGACCCCACAGGACCTAATGAAAAACTGTTTTTT.

This sequence joins TRBV4-2 and TRBJ2-1, with 8 bases fitting TRBD1. V trimming: 3 bases; J trimming: 0 bases; junction bases outside the gene matches: 16. The V gene's germline CDR1 is LGHNA and CDR2 YNFKEQ. The length of the CDR3 is 20 residues. DNA of the CDR3: TGTGCCAGCAGCCACCCCACATGGGCCGGGACAGGCAGCTCCTACAATGAGCAGTTCTTC. Its protein is CASSHPTWAGTGSSYNEQFF.

The gene calls are TRBV6-1 and TRBJ1-2; D gene ambiguous. This CDR3 has 15 residues. Germline V gene lookup returns CDR1 MNHNS and CDR2 SASEGT. V lost 0 bases and J lost 6, with 14 bases in between. The CDR3 sequence: CASSEARHRLNGYTF. The CDR3 DNA is TGTGCCAGCAGTGAAGCGCGGCACCGACTGAATGGCTACACCTTC.

V usage is TRBV6-1 and J usage is TRBJ1-5, with D possibly TRBD1 on 6 matching bases. Germline V gene lookup returns CDR1 MNHNS and CDR2 SASEGT. The CDR3 runs to 15 residues. V gave up 2 bases and J gave up 6 bases, with 14 bases separating them. The CDR3 region is CASSESQGRSQPQHF. The DNA for the CDR3 is TGTGCCAGCAGTGAATCACAGGGTCGGTCTCAGCCCCAGCATTTT.

V usage is TRBV4-1 and J usage is TRBJ2-4; D not certain. The germline gives CDR1 MGHRA, CDR2 YSYEKL. The CDR3 is 15 amino acids. V was pared by 1 base and J by 0 bases, with 7 bases between. The CDR3 spells CASSQARLAKNIQYF. The CDR3 region has the DNA TGCGCCAGCAGCCAAGCGAGGCTAGCCAAAAACATTCAGTACTTC.

The chain has TRBV2 and TRBJ2-7; TRBD2 agrees at 14 bases. Losses at the gene ends were 4 bases for V and 4 bases for J; bases not matched to a gene: 6. This CDR3 comprises 16 residues. Germline loops: CDR1 SNHLY, CDR2 FYNNEI. In DNA, the CDR3 is TGTGCCAGCAGTGCACGGACTAGCGGGGGGAGTTACGAGCAGTACTTC. Encoded protein: CASSARTSGGSYEQYF.

J is TRBJ1-1 and V is TRBV28, with no clear D. This CDR3 is built from 13 residues. CDR1 and CDR2 from the germline V gene are MDHEN and SYDVKM. V was clipped by 2 bases and J by 10 bases, with 14 bases between them. Here the CDR3 reads CASSLESARGAFF. The CDR3 DNA is TGTGCCAGCAGTTTAGAGTCGGCCCGAGGAGCTTTCTTT.

This clone was counted a single time. The chain is built from TRBV9 and TRBJ2-7; 10 nucleotides match TRBD2. V gave up 2 bases and J gave up 0 bases; unmatched junction bases: 11. Germline values: CDR1 SGDLS, CDR2 YYNGEE. The CDR3 consists of 18 residues. The CDR3 nucleotides are TGTGCCAGCAGCGTGGCTAGCGGGAGCCCACCCAGCTCCTACGAGCAGTACTTC. Translating it yields CASSVASGSPPSSYEQYF.

The CDR3 DNA reads TGCAGCGCGATAGAAGGGGCTGAAGCTTTCTTT. Translated, it gives CSAIEGAEAFF. The chain has TRBV29-1 and TRBJ1-1; D may be TRBD1 (5 bases). The CDR3 spans 11 residues. The germline gives CDR1 SQVTM, CDR2 ANQGSEA. V shed 7 bases and J shed 6 bases, with 12 bases lying between them.

The chain has TRBV6-1 and TRBJ2-7; D is possibly TRBD1 (6 bases). Germline loops: CDR1 MNHNS, CDR2 SASEGT. Trimming left V 7 bases short and J 7 bases short, with 17 bases between. This CDR3 is built from 13 residues. DNA of the CDR3: TGTGCCAGCAATGTACAGGGCCTACGGGAGCAGTACTTC. Translation gives CASNVQGLREQYF.

In this sample, this clone turned up a few times. The V and J genes are TRBV25-1 and TRBJ2-2; D gene ambiguous. Trimming pared 3 bases from V and 8 bases from J, leaving 4 bases between. The germline gives CDR1 MGHDK, CDR2 SYGVNS. The CDR3 runs to 11 residues. Written as DNA, the CDR3 is TGTGCCAGCAGTGACAGGGGGGAGCTGTTTTTT. This sequence encodes CASSDRGELFF.

Written as DNA, the CDR3 is TGTGCCAGCAGCGGAGCACGACTCCCCCACAATGAGCAGTTCTTC. Protein sequence: CASSGARLPHNEQFF. This chain joins TRBV7-6 and TRBJ2-1; the D is unclear. This CDR3 contains 15 residues. Per germline, CDR1 SGHVS and CDR2 FNYEAQ. V dropped 5 bases and J dropped 5 bases, with 16 bases sitting between them.

The rearrangement joins TRBV5-4 to TRBJ1-1; D is perhaps TRBD1 (6 bases). The germline gives CDR1 SGHNT, CDR2 YYREEE (reference sequence). The CDR3 length is 15 residues. Trimming left V 2 bases short and J 2 bases short, with 13 bases between. In DNA form, the CDR3 reads TGTGCCAGCAGCTTTGGGGGCGGGCACAACACTGAAGCTTTCTTT. Translating gives CASSFGGGHNTEAFF.

The chain combines TRBV10-3 with TRBJ1-1; TRBD1 might be the D (5 bases). Trimming took off 8 bases at V and 1 base at J, with 11 bases between the two ends. The CDR3 runs to 13 residues. The germline gives CDR1 ENHRY, CDR2 SYGVKD. As DNA, the CDR3 is TGTGCCATCGGGGCGCGGGGGAACACTGAAGCTTTCTTT. Translated, it gives CAIGARGNTEAFF.